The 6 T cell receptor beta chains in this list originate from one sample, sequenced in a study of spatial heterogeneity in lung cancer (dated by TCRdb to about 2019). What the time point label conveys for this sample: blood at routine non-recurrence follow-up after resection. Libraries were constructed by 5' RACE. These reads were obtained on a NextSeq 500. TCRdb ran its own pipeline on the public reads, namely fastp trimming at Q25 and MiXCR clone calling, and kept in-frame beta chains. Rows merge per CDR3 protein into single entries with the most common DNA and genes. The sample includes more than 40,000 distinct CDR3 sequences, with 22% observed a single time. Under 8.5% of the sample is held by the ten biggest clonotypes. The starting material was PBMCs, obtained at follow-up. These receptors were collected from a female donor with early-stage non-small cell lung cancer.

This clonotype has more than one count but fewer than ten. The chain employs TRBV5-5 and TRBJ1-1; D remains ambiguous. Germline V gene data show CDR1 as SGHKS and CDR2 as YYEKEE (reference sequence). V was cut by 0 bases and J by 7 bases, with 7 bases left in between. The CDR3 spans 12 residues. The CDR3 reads CASSLEGIEAFF. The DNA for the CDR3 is TGTGCCAGCAGCTTGGAAGGGATTGAAGCTTTCTTT.

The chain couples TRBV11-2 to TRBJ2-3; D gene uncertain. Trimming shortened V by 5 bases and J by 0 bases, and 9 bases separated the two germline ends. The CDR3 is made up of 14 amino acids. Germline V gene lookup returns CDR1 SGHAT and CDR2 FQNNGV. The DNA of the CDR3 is TGTGCCAGCAGCAAGCTTATCAGCACAGATACGCAGTATTTT. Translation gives CASSKLISTDTQYF.

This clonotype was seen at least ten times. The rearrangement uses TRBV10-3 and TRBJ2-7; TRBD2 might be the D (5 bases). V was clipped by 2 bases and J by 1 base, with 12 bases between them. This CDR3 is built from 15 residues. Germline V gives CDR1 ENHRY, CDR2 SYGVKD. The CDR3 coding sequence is TGTGCCATCAGTGAGACCGCCGGGATATCCTACGAGCAGTACTTC. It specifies CAISETAGISYEQYF.

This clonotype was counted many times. The CDR3 loop reads CASSFTQGDQPQHF. The CDR3 coding sequence is TGTGCCAGCAGCTTTACGCAGGGCGATCAGCCCCAGCATTTT. The chain uses TRBV5-5 and TRBJ1-5, with TRBD1 as a possible D gene (5 bases). V was cut by 2 bases and J by 5 bases, with 11 bases left in between. Per the germline V gene, CDR1 is SGHKS and CDR2 is YYEKEE (reference sequence). The CDR3 has 14 amino acids. Combining the CDR3 with reference TRBV5-5 and TRBJ1-5 gives the whole variable domain DAGVTQSPTHLIKTRGQQVTLRCSPISGHKSVSWYQQVLGQGPQFIFQYYEKEERGRGNFPDRFSARQFPNYSSELNVNALLLGDSALYLCASSFTQGDQPQHFGDGTRLSIL.

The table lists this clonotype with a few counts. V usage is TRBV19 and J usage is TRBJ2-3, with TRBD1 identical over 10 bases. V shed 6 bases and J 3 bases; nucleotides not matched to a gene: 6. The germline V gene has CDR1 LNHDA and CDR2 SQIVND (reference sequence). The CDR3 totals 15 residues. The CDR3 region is CASRPGTGVTDTQYF. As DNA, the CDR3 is TGTGCCAGTAGACCCGGGACAGGGGTGACAGATACGCAGTATTTT.

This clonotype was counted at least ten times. CDR3 nucleotides: TGTGCCAGCAGCTTAGACGGGGCGGTCGGCTACACCTTC. It specifies CASSLDGAVGYTF. The V gene is TRBV11-2, the J gene TRBJ1-2; tentative D call: TRBD1 (5 bases). Trimming left V 0 bases short and J 8 bases short, with 10 bases between. This CDR3 contains 13 residues. The germline CDR1 and CDR2 sequences are SGHAT and FQNNGV.